One and the same sample provided the 8 T cell receptor beta chains below, sequenced in a study of CD8+ T cells in alopecia areata. Treatment defined: oral pan-JAK inhibitor, 5-10 mg twice daily. Reverse transcribed after extraction, RNA yielded cDNA as the sequencing template. Repertoires were generated with immunoSEQ multiplex PCR, while TCRdb's copy carries only in-frame clones and drops some. The sample holds 95,000 to 100,000 clones; more than 55% are singletons and the top ten take about 16%. The sample in question was CD8+ T cells sorted from blood, obtained at week 4, from a patient treated with tofacitinib. The receptors originated from a human donor with alopecia areata.

The CDR3 DNA follows: TGTGCCATCAGTGAGGGACAGGGAGGAAAGACTGAAGCTTTCTTT. Protein sequence: CAISEGQGGKTEAFF. The chain is built from TRBV10-3 and TRBJ1-1; the match to TRBD1 covers 8 bases. Trimming removed 2 bases from V and 5 bases from J; junction bases left unmatched: 7. This CDR3 has 15 residues. CDR1 and CDR2 from the germline V gene are ENHRY and SYGVKD.

This rearrangement joins TRBV29-1 to TRBJ2-1; possible D gene TRBD2, 5 bases. CDR3 length: 12 residues. V dropped 7 bases and J dropped 4 bases, with 11 bases sitting between them. Germline CDR1 reads SQVTM; CDR2 reads ANQGSEA. CDR3 protein: CSAGLPYNEQFF. The CDR3 DNA follows: TGCAGCGCAGGACTGCCGTACAATGAGCAGTTCTTC.

The chain uses TRBV30 and TRBJ2-7; D possibly uses TRBD1 or TRBD2 (5 bases each). V was cut by 2 bases and J by 6 bases, with 17 bases left in between. Germline V gene lookup returns CDR1 GTSNPN and CDR2 SVGIG (reference sequence). This CDR3 has 14 amino acids. Here the CDR3 reads CAWSSGTLASEQYF. CDR3 bases: TGTGCCTGGAGTTCCGGGACCCTGGCTTCCGAGCAGTACTTC.

The sample holds a few counts of this clone. This chain uses TRBV7-9 with TRBJ1-4; TRBD1 aligns across 10 bases. The CDR3 is 17 residues long. Germline V gives CDR1 SEHNR, CDR2 FQNEAQ (reference sequence). The V gene end was trimmed by 5 bases and the J gene end by 4 bases; junction bases not matched to a gene: 10. CDR3 residues: CASSQGQGGPGNEKLFF. The CDR3 nucleotides are TGTGCCAGCAGCCAAGGACAGGGGGGCCCGGGTAATGAAAAACTGTTTTTT.

This clone was found once. The gene calls are TRBV29-1 and TRBJ1-1; possible D gene TRBD1, 6 bases. V lost 8 bases, J lost 7 bases, and 17 bases lay in between. CDR3 length: 12 amino acids. Looked up from germline, CDR1 is SQVTM and CDR2 is ANQGSEA. CDR3 bases: TGCAGCTGTAGGATCCAGGGGTTTGAAGCTTTCTTT. Its translation is CSCRIQGFEAFF.

This sequence joins TRBV27 and TRBJ1-1; TRBD1 matches at 10 bases. CDR1 and CDR2 (germline): MNHEY, SMNVEV (reference sequence). The CDR3 has 14 residues. V shed 4 bases, J shed 4 bases, and the junction held 3 bases outside the gene matches. The CDR3 is CASSWTGGATEAFF. The CDR3 DNA is TGTGCCAGCAGTTGGACAGGGGGAGCCACTGAAGCTTTCTTT.

This chain uses TRBV29-1 with TRBJ1-1; 10 nucleotides agree with TRBD1. This CDR3 spans 13 amino acids. V was pared by 4 bases and J by 4 bases, with 3 bases of the junction left unmatched. Germline loops: CDR1 SQVTM, CDR2 ANQGSEA. The CDR3 protein is CSVVDRGSTEAFF. In nucleotides, the CDR3 is TGCAGCGTTGTGGACAGGGGGTCCACTGAAGCTTTCTTT.

The rearrangement links TRBV19 to TRBJ2-1; TRBD2 aligns across 14 bases. The CDR3 length is 14 residues. Germline V gene sequence: CDR1 LNHDA, CDR2 SQIVND (reference sequence). The ends lost 9 bases at V and 4 bases at J; junction bases unmatched: 2. The CDR3 region is CASGTSGGYNEQFF. The CDR3 coding sequence is TGTGCCAGCGGGACTAGCGGGGGTTACAATGAGCAGTTCTTC.